The source of this T cell receptor (beta chain) is a study of Graves' ophthalmopathy and Graves' hyperthyroidism. CDR3 regions of TCR beta were amplified from RNA transcripts. RT-PCR with HTBI primers came first, then second-round multiplex PCR. TCRdb called the multiplex PCR reads again in MiXCR, with one record for every CDR3 protein. Found here are about 1.2 million distinct CDR3 sequences, 35% to 40% of them singletons; the top ten hold around 10%. Regarding the study as a whole: The majority of expanded thyroid clonotypes above 0.001 frequency also occurred in blood.

The CDR3 consists of 14 residues. Germline loops: CDR1 SGHRS, CDR2 YFSETQ. V lost 4 bases and J lost 6; bases outside the gene matches: 6. Included hyperthyroidism patients were aged 18 to 65 and newly diagnosed (under 2 months' duration). The table lists this clonotype with many counts. No antigen is known for it. The sequence derives from an adult man with Graves' hyperthyroidism. Sample: peripheral blood or thyroid tissue (not recorded which). The chain couples TRBV5-1 to TRBJ2-2, with 7 bases fitting TRBD1. CDR3 in amino acids: CASSSKTGAGELFF. The CDR3, as DNA: TGCGCCAGCAGCAGCAAAACAGGGGCCGGGGAGCTGTTTTTT.